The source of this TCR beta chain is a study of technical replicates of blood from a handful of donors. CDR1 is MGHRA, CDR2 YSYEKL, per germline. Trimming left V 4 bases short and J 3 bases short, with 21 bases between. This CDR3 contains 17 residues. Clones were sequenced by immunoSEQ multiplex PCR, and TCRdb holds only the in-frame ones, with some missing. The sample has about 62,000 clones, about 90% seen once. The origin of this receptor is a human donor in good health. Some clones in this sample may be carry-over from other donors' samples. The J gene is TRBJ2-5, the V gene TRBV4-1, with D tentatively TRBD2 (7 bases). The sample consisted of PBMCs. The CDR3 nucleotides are TGCGCCAGCAGCCTGTACCCCGGCGGAGGGGGGGAAGAGACCCAGTACTTC. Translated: CASSLYPGGGGEETQYF.